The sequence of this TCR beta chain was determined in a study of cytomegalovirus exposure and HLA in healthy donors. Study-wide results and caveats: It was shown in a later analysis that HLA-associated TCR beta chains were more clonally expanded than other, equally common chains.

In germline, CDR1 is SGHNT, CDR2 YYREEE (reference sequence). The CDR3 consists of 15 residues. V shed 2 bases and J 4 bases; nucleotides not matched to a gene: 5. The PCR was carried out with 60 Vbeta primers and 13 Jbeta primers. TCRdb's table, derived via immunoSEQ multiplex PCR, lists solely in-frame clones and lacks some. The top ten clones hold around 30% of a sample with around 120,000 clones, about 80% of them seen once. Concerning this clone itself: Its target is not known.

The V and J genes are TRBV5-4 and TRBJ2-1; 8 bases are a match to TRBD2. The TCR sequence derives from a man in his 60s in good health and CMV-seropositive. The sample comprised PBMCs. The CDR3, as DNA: TGTGCCAGCAGCTTCCCGGGACTAGATTACAATGAGCAGTTCTTC. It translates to CASSFPGLDYNEQFF.